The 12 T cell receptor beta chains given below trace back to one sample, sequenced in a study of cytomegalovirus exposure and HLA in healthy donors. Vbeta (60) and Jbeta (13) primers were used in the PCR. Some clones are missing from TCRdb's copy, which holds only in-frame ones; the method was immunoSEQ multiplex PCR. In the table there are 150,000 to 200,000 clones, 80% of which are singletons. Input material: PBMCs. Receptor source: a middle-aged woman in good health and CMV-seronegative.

The CDR3 bases are TGTGCCTGGAGTGTAGGGACATTGAACACTGAAGCTTTCTTT. It yields the protein CAWSVGTLNTEAFF. The genes are TRBV30 and TRBJ1-1, with a possible D match to TRBD1 (6 bases). The V end was cut by 0 bases, the J end by 0 bases, with 8 bases between. The germline CDR1 and CDR2 sequences are GTSNPN and SVGIG (reference sequence). The CDR3 runs 14 residues.

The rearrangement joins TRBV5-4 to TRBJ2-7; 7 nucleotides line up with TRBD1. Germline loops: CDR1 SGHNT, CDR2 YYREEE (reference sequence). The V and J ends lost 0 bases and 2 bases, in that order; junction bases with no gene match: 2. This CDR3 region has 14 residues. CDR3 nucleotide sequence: TGTGCCAGCAGCTTGGGCACAGGGGCCTACGAGCAGTACGTC. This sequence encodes CASSLGTGAYEQYV.

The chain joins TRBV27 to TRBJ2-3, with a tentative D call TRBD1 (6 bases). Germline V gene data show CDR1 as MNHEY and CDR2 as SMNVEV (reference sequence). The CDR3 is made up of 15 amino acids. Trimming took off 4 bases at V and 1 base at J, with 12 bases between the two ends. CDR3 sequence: CASSYRAAGTDTQYF. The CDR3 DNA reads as TGTGCCAGCAGTTACAGGGCGGCAGGCACAGATACGCAGTATTTT.

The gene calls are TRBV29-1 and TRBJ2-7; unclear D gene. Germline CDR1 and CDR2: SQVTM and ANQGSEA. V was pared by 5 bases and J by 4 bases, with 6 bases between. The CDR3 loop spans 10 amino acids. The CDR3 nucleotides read TGCAGCGTTAGAGAGTACGAGCAGTACTTC. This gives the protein CSVREYEQYF.

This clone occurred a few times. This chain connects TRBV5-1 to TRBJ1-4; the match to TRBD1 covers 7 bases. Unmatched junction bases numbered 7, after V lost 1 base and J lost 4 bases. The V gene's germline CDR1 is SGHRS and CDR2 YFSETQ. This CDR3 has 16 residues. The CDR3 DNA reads TGCGCCAGCAGCTTGAGTCCGGGACAGAGTAATGAAAAACTGTTTTTT. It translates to CASSLSPGQSNEKLFF.

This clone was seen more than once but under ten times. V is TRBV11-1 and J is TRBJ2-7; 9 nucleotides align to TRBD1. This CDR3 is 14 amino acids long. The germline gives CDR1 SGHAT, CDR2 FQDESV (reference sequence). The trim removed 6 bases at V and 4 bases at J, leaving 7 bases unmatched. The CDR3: CASRGATGGYEQYF. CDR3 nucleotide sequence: TGTGCCAGCAGAGGAGCGACAGGGGGGTACGAGCAGTACTTC.

The CDR3 DNA reads TGTGCCAGCAGCGCGTTAACTAGCGGCGGACCATACAATGAGCAGTTCTTC. It yields the protein CASSALTSGGPYNEQFF. The V gene is TRBV7-2, the J gene TRBJ2-1; TRBD2 matches 8 bases. The V gene end was trimmed by 5 bases and the J gene end by 4 bases; junction bases not matched to a gene: 13. The CDR3 is made up of 17 amino acids. Germline CDR1 and CDR2: SGHTA and FQGNSA.

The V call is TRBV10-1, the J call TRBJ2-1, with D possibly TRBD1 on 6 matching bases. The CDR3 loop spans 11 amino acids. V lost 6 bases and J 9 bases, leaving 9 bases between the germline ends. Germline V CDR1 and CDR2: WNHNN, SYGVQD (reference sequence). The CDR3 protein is CASRDRSEQFF. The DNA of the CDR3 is TGCGCCAGCAGAGACAGGAGTGAGCAGTTCTTC.

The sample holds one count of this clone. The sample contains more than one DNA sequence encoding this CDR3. DNA of the CDR3: TGTGCCAGCAGCTCGGGACTAGTGGGAGAGCAGTTCTTC. Amino acid sequence: CASSSGLVGEQFF. The V call is TRBV11-2, the J call TRBJ2-1; TRBD2 agrees at 8 bases. The CDR3 sequence is 13 residues long. With V trimmed by 4 bases and J by 10 bases, 6 bases remained unmatched. Germline lookup yields CDR1 SGHAT and CDR2 FQNNGV.

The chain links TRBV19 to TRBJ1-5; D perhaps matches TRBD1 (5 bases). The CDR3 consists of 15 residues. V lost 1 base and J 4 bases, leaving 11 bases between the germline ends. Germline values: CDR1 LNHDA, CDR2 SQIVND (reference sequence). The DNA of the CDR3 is TGTGCCAGTAGTATAGGTAGGGGTTTTAATCAGCCCCAGCATTTT. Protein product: CASSIGRGFNQPQHF. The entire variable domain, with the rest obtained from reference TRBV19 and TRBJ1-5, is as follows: DGGITQSPKYLFRKEGQNVTLSCEQNLNHDAMYWYRQDPGQGLRLIYYSQIVNDFQKGDIAEGYSVSREKKESFPLTVTSAQKNPTAFYLCASSIGRGFNQPQHFGDGTRLSIL.

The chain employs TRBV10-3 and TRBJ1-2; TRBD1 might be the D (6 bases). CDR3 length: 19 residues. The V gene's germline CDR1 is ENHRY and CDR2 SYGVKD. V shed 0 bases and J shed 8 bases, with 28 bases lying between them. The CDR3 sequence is CAISESIEVRGSLLGGYTF. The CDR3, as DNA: TGTGCCATCAGTGAGTCAATAGAGGTCAGGGGCTCTCTTTTGGGCGGCTACACCTTC.

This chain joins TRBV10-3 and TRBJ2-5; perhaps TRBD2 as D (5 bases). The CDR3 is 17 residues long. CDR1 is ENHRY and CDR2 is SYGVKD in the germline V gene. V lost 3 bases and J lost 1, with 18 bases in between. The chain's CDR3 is CAISDLLTGMTQETQYF. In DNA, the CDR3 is TGTGCCATCAGTGACCTACTAACCGGGATGACCCAAGAGACCCAGTACTTC.